The 9 T cell receptor beta chains below come from one sample, sequenced in a study of control samples from healthy donors and cancer patients. Only in-frame clones appear in the TCRdb table, and some are missing; sequencing was by immunoSEQ multiplex PCR. The sample has around 110,000 clones, approximately 90% seen once; the top ten hold about 1%. The sequencing input was PBMCs. These receptors all stem from a woman in her forties or fifties with colorectal cancer.

This chain links TRBV29-1 with TRBJ2-1; the D gene is possibly TRBD2 (7 bases). The CDR3 has 17 residues. Trimming removed 2 bases from V and 3 bases from J, with 20 bases in between. The germline V gene has CDR1 SQVTM and CDR2 ANQGSEA. The CDR3 here is CSVENPEAGAFYNEQFF. For the CDR3, the DNA is TGCAGCGTTGAAAACCCCGAGGCGGGGGCCTTCTACAATGAGCAGTTCTTC.

The chain joins TRBV5-1 to TRBJ2-1, with D maybe TRBD2 (6 bases). CDR3 length: 14 amino acids. V gave up 7 bases and J gave up 4 bases, with 15 bases separating them. Looked up from germline, CDR1 is SGHRS and CDR2 is YFSETQ. CDR3 DNA: TGCGCCAGCTCTGGCGGGGAAATATACAATGAGCAGTTCTTC. Residues: CASSGGEIYNEQFF. Full variable domain (outside the CDR3, taken from reference TRBV5-1 and TRBJ2-1): KAGVTQTPRYLIKTRGQQVTLSCSPISGHRSVSWYQQTPGQGLQFLFEYFSETQRNKGNFPGRFSGRQFSNSRSEMNVSTLELGDSALYLCASSGGEIYNEQFFGPGTRLTVL.

The V call is TRBV9, the J call TRBJ1-1; D ambiguous. Trimming pared 0 bases from V and 6 bases from J, leaving 12 bases between. The CDR3 totals 14 residues. CDR1 is SGDLS, CDR2 YYNGEE, per germline. DNA of the CDR3: TGTGCCAGCAGCGTAGGCTCTTGGACCGCTGAAGCTTTCTTT. It specifies CASSVGSWTAEAFF.

The chain uses TRBV5-8 and TRBJ1-5; D is unclear. Looked up from germline, CDR1 is SGHTS and CDR2 is YDEGEE. V was pared by 4 bases and J by 10 bases, with 15 bases between. The CDR3 consists of 13 residues. CDR3 protein: CASSKTRGGPQHF. The CDR3 coding sequence is TGTGCCAGCAGCAAAACCCGGGGTGGTCCCCAGCATTTT. Complete variable domain (other parts from reference TRBV5-8 and TRBJ1-5): EAGVTQSPTHLIKTRGQQATLRCSPISGHTSVYWYQQALGLGLQFLLWYDEGEERNRGNFPPRFSGRQFPNYSSELNVNALELEDSALYLCASSKTRGGPQHFGDGTRLSIL.

This chain connects TRBV6-5 to TRBJ1-6, with 7 bases fitting TRBD1. Germline V gene lookup returns CDR1 MNHEY and CDR2 SVGAGI. The J segment lost 7 bases and the V segment lost 0 bases, leaving 3 bases of the junction unmatched. This CDR3 has 15 residues. The CDR3 sequence is CASSYSHRGNSPLHF. The CDR3, as DNA: TGTGCCAGCAGTTACTCCCACAGGGGCAATTCACCCCTCCACTTT.

This sequence joins TRBV28 and TRBJ2-5; TRBD2 matches at 13 bases. Germline lookup yields CDR1 MDHEN and CDR2 SYDVKM. V was clipped by 10 bases and J by 4 bases; unmatched bases: 6. The CDR3 sequence is 14 residues long. The CDR3 bases are TGTGCCACGGAGGGACTAGCGGGATCAGAGACCCAGTACTTC. Protein sequence: CATEGLAGSETQYF.

CDR3 loop: CASSSWGGNTEAFF. DNA of the CDR3: TGTGCCAGCAGTTCCTGGGGAGGGAACACTGAAGCTTTCTTT. This chain connects TRBV27 to TRBJ1-1; D not certain. The CDR3 consists of 14 residues. V dropped 4 bases and J dropped 1 base, with 10 bases sitting between them. Germline loops: CDR1 MNHEY, CDR2 SMNVEV (reference sequence).

The rearrangement joins TRBV18 to TRBJ2-2; the D is unclear. The CDR3 extends over 13 amino acids. Germline lookup yields CDR1 KGHSH and CDR2 LQKENI. The V end lost 1 base, the J end lost 7 bases, and 7 bases lay between the germline ends. CDR3 sequence: CASSPQGYGELFF. In nucleotides, the CDR3 is TGTGCCAGCTCACCACAAGGCTACGGGGAGCTGTTTTTT.

The chain carries TRBV19 and TRBJ2-7; 7 bases align to TRBD2. This CDR3 is built from 12 residues. Germline V gene sequence: CDR1 LNHDA, CDR2 SQIVND (reference sequence). The J segment lost 2 bases and the V segment lost 5 bases, leaving 0 bases of the junction unmatched. CDR3 sequence reads: CASSAGAYEQYF. The DNA of the CDR3 is TGTGCCAGTAGTGCGGGGGCCTACGAGCAGTACTTC.